Below are 21 T cell receptor beta chains sequenced from a single sample in a study of cytomegalovirus exposure and HLA in healthy donors. The PCR contained 60 Vbeta and 13 Jbeta primers. Some clones are missing from TCRdb's copy, which holds only in-frame ones; the method was immunoSEQ multiplex PCR. Among about 160,000 clones listed, approximately 80% were seen once. The sequencing input was PBMCs. The source is a man aged 18-30 years in good health and CMV-seropositive.

CDR3 in amino acids: CASSLLGARVDYEQYF. The CDR3 DNA reads TGTGCCAGCAGTTTATTGGGGGCAAGGGTGGACTACGAGCAGTACTTC. The rearrangement links TRBV27 to TRBJ2-7; TRBD1 is a possible D gene (6 bases). The V gene lost 1 base and the J gene lost 3 bases, with 16 bases spanning the gap. The CDR3 runs to 16 residues. Germline V gene data show CDR1 as MNHEY and CDR2 as SMNVEV (reference sequence).

This clone appeared a single time. The rearrangement joins TRBV11-2 to TRBJ1-3; perhaps TRBD1 as D (5 bases). Trimming took 5 bases from V and 5 from J, leaving 16 bases between them. The CDR3 runs 15 residues. CDR1 SGHAT and CDR2 FQNNGV come from the germline V gene. CDR3 in DNA: TGTGCCAGCAGCGCGTTGGGGGGGAGGAGAAACACCATATATTTT. Translation: CASSALGGRRNTIYF.

This chain connects TRBV5-1 to TRBJ1-1; D is ambiguous. The CDR3 is 13 residues long. Per the germline V gene, CDR1 is SGHRS and CDR2 is YFSETQ. V gave up 0 bases and J gave up 9 bases, with 12 bases separating them. The CDR3, as DNA: TGCGCCAGCAGCTTGGCGGCAGGTAGAAAAGCTTTCTTT. This gives the protein CASSLAAGRKAFF.

The chain combines TRBV19 with TRBJ1-2, with 10 bases matching TRBD1. This CDR3 contains 13 residues. V shed 6 bases and J 8 bases; nucleotides not matched to a gene: 6. CDR1 is LNHDA, CDR2 SQIVND, per germline (reference sequence). The CDR3, as DNA: TGTGCCAGTAGCCTCCGGACAGGGGGAGGCTACACCTTC. It specifies CASSLRTGGGYTF. Filled out from reference TRBV19 and TRBJ1-2, the complete variable domain reads DGGITQSPKYLFRKEGQNVTLSCEQNLNHDAMYWYRQDPGQGLRLIYYSQIVNDFQKGDIAEGYSVSREKKESFPLTVTSAQKNPTAFYLCASSLRTGGGYTFGSGTRLTVV.

This chain connects TRBV5-4 to TRBJ1-2; 9 bases align to TRBD1. This CDR3 is 14 amino acids long. V shed 4 bases, J shed 6 bases, and the junction held 7 bases outside the gene matches. Germline V gene data show CDR1 as SGHNT and CDR2 as YYREEE (reference sequence). CDR3 sequence (DNA): TGTGCCAGCAGCAGTATACAGGGGGCGCATGGCTACACCTTC. Amino acid sequence: CASSSIQGAHGYTF.

The chain combines TRBV5-1 with TRBJ2-3; 9 bases line up with TRBD1. After removal of 2 bases from V and 3 bases from J, the junction contained 4 bases not matched to a gene. CDR1 and CDR2 (germline): SGHRS, YFSETQ. The CDR3 has 15 residues. CDR3 bases: TGCGCCAGCAGCTTAGGGGACAGGGAGACAGATACGCAGTATTTT. It translates to CASSLGDRETDTQYF.

The V call is TRBV11-2, the J call TRBJ2-7; D is possibly TRBD2 (6 bases). Germline CDR1 and CDR2: SGHAT and FQNNGV. V shed 4 bases and J shed 6 bases, with 16 bases lying between them. The CDR3 runs to 14 residues. CDR3 DNA sequence: TGTGCCAGCAGCTACCGGGACTTACACCGCGAGCAGTACTTC. Translated, it gives CASSYRDLHREQYF.

This sequence joins TRBV5-5 and TRBJ1-1; D possibly corresponds to TRBD1 (6 bases). CDR3 length: 16 amino acids. Germline V CDR1 and CDR2: SGHKS, YYEKEE (reference sequence). V dropped 1 base and J dropped 5 bases, with 18 bases sitting between them. CDR3 sequence reads: CASSLWSGAAVTEAFF. The DNA for the CDR3 is TGTGCCAGCAGCTTGTGGTCAGGGGCGGCTGTTACTGAAGCTTTCTTT. The full variable domain, completed using reference TRBV5-5 and TRBJ1-1, is DAGVTQSPTHLIKTRGQQVTLRCSPISGHKSVSWYQQVLGQGPQFIFQYYEKEERGRGNFPDRFSARQFPNYSSELNVNALLLGDSALYLCASSLWSGAAVTEAFFGQGTRLTVV.

The CDR3 DNA is TGTGCCAGCAGTTACTCCGCGGGGGTTTACACAGATACGCAGTATTTT. Translated, it gives CASSYSAGVYTDTQYF. The chain has TRBV6-5 and TRBJ2-3, with 7 bases that match TRBD2. Germline V lookup: CDR1 MNHEY, CDR2 SVGAGI. The CDR3 consists of 16 residues. V shed 0 bases, J shed 2 bases, and the junction held 5 bases outside the gene matches.

The gene calls are TRBV4-2 and TRBJ1-1; the match to TRBD1 covers 7 bases. Germline-derived CDR1 and CDR2 are LGHNA and YNFKEQ. The V segment lost 2 bases and the J segment 4 bases; nucleotides outside the gene matches: 4. The CDR3 loop spans 14 amino acids. The CDR3, as DNA: TGTGCCAGCAGCCAAACAGGGGCTAGCACTGAAGCTTTCTTT. This translates into CASSQTGASTEAFF.

The chain links TRBV29-1 to TRBJ2-3; D is ambiguous. Between the trimmed V and J ends, which lost 2 bases and 4 bases, there was a span of 7 bases. CDR1 and CDR2 (germline): SQVTM, ANQGSEA. There are 12 residues in the CDR3. The CDR3 region has the DNA TGCAGCGTTGAACCGTCGTCAGATACGCAGTATTTT. This encodes CSVEPSSDTQYF.

The rearrangement uses TRBV6-5 and TRBJ1-4, with no clear D. Germline V gives CDR1 MNHEY, CDR2 SVGAGI. Trimming left V 4 bases short and J 4 bases short, with 10 bases between. The CDR3 extends over 14 amino acids. CDR3 loop: CASSSLSSNEKLFF. CDR3 coding DNA: TGTGCCAGCAGTTCCCTCTCCAGTAATGAAAAACTGTTTTTT.

This clone was counted a single time. The chain has TRBV5-6 and TRBJ2-1; TRBD1 might be the D (6 bases). Deletions cut 3 bases from V and 6 bases from J, with 10 bases between. CDR1 is SGHDT and CDR2 is YYEEEE in the germline V gene. The CDR3 loop spans 13 amino acids. The CDR3 DNA sequence: TGTGCCAGCAGCTGGACAGTAGCCAATGAGCAGTTCTTC. It specifies CASSWTVANEQFF.

The CDR3 spells CASSLQISTDTQYF. CDR3 DNA sequence: TGTGCCAGCAGCTTACAGATAAGCACAGATACGCAGTATTTT. This chain connects TRBV7-2 to TRBJ2-3; no definite D call. The ends were cut back, 2 bases at V and 0 bases at J, with 6 bases in the middle. Germline-derived CDR1 and CDR2 are SGHTA and FQGNSA. The CDR3 loop spans 14 amino acids.

V usage is TRBV2 and J usage is TRBJ2-7; tentatively, D is TRBD1 (5 bases). From germline, CDR1 is SNHLY and CDR2 FYNNEI. The length of the CDR3 is 13 residues. CDR3 bases: TGTGCTTGGGCCAGGGTGAGCTCCTACGAGCAGTACTTC. It translates to CAWARVSSYEQYF.

The rearrangement joins TRBV11-2 to TRBJ1-2; unclear D gene. V lost 0 bases to trimming and J lost 2 bases, with 10 bases between them. This CDR3 spans 15 amino acids. Germline V CDR1 and CDR2: SGHAT, FQNNGV. DNA of the CDR3: TGTGCCAGCAGCTTAGATGGTAGAGAAAACTATGGCTACACCTTC. Its translation: CASSLDGRENYGYTF.

The chain combines TRBV6-1 with TRBJ2-7; D gene ambiguous. Trimming cost V 1 base and J 2 bases, with 15 bases left between them. Germline-derived CDR1 and CDR2 are MNHNS and SASEGT. CDR3 length: 16 residues. The CDR3 region is CASSEVVQITAYEQYF. Written as DNA, the CDR3 is TGTGCCAGCAGTGAAGTTGTACAGATCACAGCCTACGAGCAGTACTTC.

V and J are TRBV19 and TRBJ1-1; D unclear. V dropped 3 bases and J dropped 11 bases, with 16 bases sitting between them. In germline, CDR1 is LNHDA, CDR2 SQIVND (reference sequence). CDR3 length: 13 amino acids. CDR3 in DNA: TGTGCCAGTAGTATTGGGCTTCCTGCTGGGGCTTTCTTT. Its protein is CASSIGLPAGAFF.

A single count supports this clone. V is TRBV7-9 and J is TRBJ2-7; 7 bases map to TRBD2. This CDR3 is built from 12 residues. J was trimmed by 6 bases and V by 1 base; bases with no gene match: 0. The V gene's germline CDR1 is SEHNR and CDR2 FQNEAQ (reference sequence). This CDR3 is CASSLGGGEQYF. The CDR3 coding sequence is TGTGCCAGCAGCTTAGGCGGGGGCGAGCAGTACTTC.

The chain recombines TRBV7-8 with TRBJ1-1; the D gene is possibly TRBD1 (5 bases). Trimming shortened V by 5 bases and J by 0 bases, and 16 bases separated the two germline ends. The CDR3 length is 16 residues. Per the germline V gene, CDR1 is SGHVS and CDR2 is FQNEAQ. The CDR3 DNA is TGTGCCAGCAGCCCACTGGACACCCGGGTGAACACTGAAGCTTTCTTT. This gives the protein CASSPLDTRVNTEAFF.

The count of this clone is one. This CDR3 reads CASSQENPRGHPNGEKLFF. The CDR3, as DNA: TGTGCCAGCAGCCAAGAAAATCCCAGGGGGCACCCCAACGGCGAAAAACTGTTTTTT. V is TRBV14 and J is TRBJ1-4, with 8 bases that match TRBD1. With 0 bases clipped from V and 8 bases from J, the junction kept 17 bases outside the gene matches. The CDR3 runs to 19 residues. CDR1 and CDR2 (germline): SGHDN, FVKESK.